One and the same sample provided the 2 T cell receptor beta chains below, sequenced in a study of cytomegalovirus exposure and HLA in healthy donors. PCR was performed using 60 Vbeta and 13 Jbeta primers. The data were produced by immunoSEQ multiplex PCR, yet TCRdb's version contains in-frame clones alone and is incomplete. The record lists around 77,000 clones, of which the ten most abundant hold roughly 13%. The sequenced material came from PBMCs. The receptor source for this set is a middle-aged man in good health and CMV-seropositive.

The chain combines TRBV4-2 with TRBJ1-2; 9 nucleotides agree with TRBD1. Trimming took 1 base from V and 4 from J; bases not matched to a gene: 7. Germline-derived CDR1 and CDR2 are LGHNA and YNFKEQ. This CDR3 spans 16 amino acids. In DNA form, the CDR3 reads TGTGCCAGCAGCCAAGTTACAGGGGGCGCGGGCTATGGCTACACCTTC. The encoded protein is CASSQVTGGAGYGYTF.

A remark on this clone: Different DNA sequences within this sample yield the same CDR3. V gene TRBV18 combines with J gene TRBJ2-2, with D possibly being TRBD1 (5 bases). Trimming removed 1 base from V and 1 base from J, with 7 bases in between. This CDR3 comprises 15 residues. Germline V gives CDR1 KGHSH, CDR2 LQKENI. CDR3 amino acids: CASSPRQGNTGELFF. Written as DNA, the CDR3 is TGTGCCAGCTCACCACGTCAGGGGAACACCGGGGAGCTGTTTTTT.